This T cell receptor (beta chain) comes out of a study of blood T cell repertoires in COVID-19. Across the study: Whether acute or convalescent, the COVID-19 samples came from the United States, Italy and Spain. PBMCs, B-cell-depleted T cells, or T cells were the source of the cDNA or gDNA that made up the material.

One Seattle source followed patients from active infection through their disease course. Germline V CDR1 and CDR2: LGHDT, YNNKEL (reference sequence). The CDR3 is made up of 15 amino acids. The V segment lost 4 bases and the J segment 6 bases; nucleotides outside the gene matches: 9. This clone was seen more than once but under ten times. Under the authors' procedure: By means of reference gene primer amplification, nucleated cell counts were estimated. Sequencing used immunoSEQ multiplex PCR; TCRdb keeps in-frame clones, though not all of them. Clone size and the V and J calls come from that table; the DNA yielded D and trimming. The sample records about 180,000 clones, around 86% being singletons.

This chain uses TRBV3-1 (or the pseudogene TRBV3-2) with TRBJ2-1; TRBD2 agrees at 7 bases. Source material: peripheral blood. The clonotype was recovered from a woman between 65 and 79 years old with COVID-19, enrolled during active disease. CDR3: CASSLQRGPGNEQFF. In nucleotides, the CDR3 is TGTGCCAGCAGCCTCCAGCGGGGCCCGGGCAATGAGCAGTTCTTC.